The 10 T cell receptor beta chains below were found in one sample sequenced in a study of T-cell reconstitution after alpha-beta-depleted transplantation in children (dated by TCRdb to 2015 to 2016). Libraries were constructed by PCR. The run used an Illumina HiSeq 2500. TCR library preparation used molecular barcoding, with unique molecular identifiers applied to normalize quantification of the TCRbeta repertoire. The public reads were reprocessed in TCRdb via fastp at Q25 and MiXCR, keeping in-frame beta chains. Records with the same CDR3 protein are collapsed into one entry carrying the most frequent genes and DNA. The sample yields just under 550,000 distinct CDR3 sequences; around 19% were counted once. The ten biggest clones cover 3.3% of the sample. The source material was PBMCs from the stem cell graft donor, sampled from the stem cell graft. These receptor sequences come from a human donor who donated a stem cell graft to a child with acute lymphoblastic leukemia.

This clonotype showed up just a few times. This chain links TRBV29-1 with TRBJ2-7; D may be TRBD2 (6 bases). The germline CDR1 and CDR2 sequences are SQVTM and ANQGSEA. CDR3 length: 13 residues. V lost 4 bases to trimming and J lost 2 bases, with 12 bases between them. CDR3 residues: CSVVSGLTYEQYF. CDR3 bases: TGCAGCGTTGTGTCGGGACTTACCTACGAGCAGTACTTC.

This clonotype has only a few counts. The rearrangement joins TRBV5-1 to TRBJ1-2, with D maybe TRBD1 (5 bases). Trimming shortened V by 2 bases and J by 3 bases, and 11 bases separated the two germline ends. Per germline, CDR1 SGHRS and CDR2 YFSETQ. The CDR3 extends over 14 amino acids. CDR3: CASSFAGRDYGYTF. CDR3 coding DNA: TGCGCCAGCAGCTTTGCAGGGAGAGACTATGGCTACACCTTC. The entire variable domain, with the rest obtained from reference TRBV5-1 and TRBJ1-2, is as follows: KAGVTQTPRYLIKTRGQQVTLSCSPISGHRSVSWYQQTPGQGLQFLFEYFSETQRNKGNFPGRFSGRQFSNSRSEMNVSTLELGDSALYLCASSFAGRDYGYTFGSGTRLTVV.

The chain carries TRBV3-1 and TRBJ2-1, with 8 bases aligning to TRBD2. CDR1 and CDR2 (germline): LGHDT, YNNKEL (reference sequence). This CDR3 is built from 17 residues. The ends lost 3 bases at V and 0 bases at J; junction bases unmatched: 7. The DNA for the CDR3 is TGTGCCAGCAGCCATCTCTTAGCGGGGAGCTCCTACAATGAGCAGTTCTTC. Protein: CASSHLLAGSSYNEQFF.

The sample holds a few counts of this clonotype. The chain's CDR3 is CSVLGPSYEQYF. The CDR3 nucleotides read TGCAGCGTCCTCGGCCCATCCTACGAGCAGTACTTC. The rearrangement joins TRBV29-1 to TRBJ2-7; D is ambiguous. V shed 6 bases and J shed 1 base, with 10 bases lying between them. There are 12 residues in the CDR3. Germline CDR1 SQVTM, CDR2 ANQGSEA.

V gene TRBV30 combines with J gene TRBJ2-1; D uncertain. There are 13 residues in the CDR3. V lost 3 bases, J lost 3 bases, and 9 bases lay in between. From germline, CDR1 is GTSNPN and CDR2 SVGIG (reference sequence). The CDR3 spells CAWRGSVYNEQFF. The CDR3, as DNA: TGTGCCTGGAGGGGAAGCGTCTACAATGAGCAGTTCTTC.

This clonotype has just a few counts. The J gene is TRBJ1-3, the V gene TRBV27; maybe TRBD1 (5 bases). The CDR3 loop spans 11 amino acids. V shed 8 bases and J shed 8 bases, with 10 bases lying between them. Germline loops: CDR1 MNHEY, CDR2 SMNVEV (reference sequence). The DNA of the CDR3 is TGTGCCAGCTGGGACGGGCACACCATATATTTT. It specifies CASWDGHTIYF.

This clonotype was detected a few times. The chain couples TRBV20-1 to TRBJ1-5; no reliable D call. Deletions cut 3 bases from V and 1 base from J, with 10 bases between. This CDR3 is 14 amino acids long. Germline loops: CDR1 DFQATT, CDR2 SNEGSKA (reference sequence). The CDR3 sequence is CSARTSRSNQPQHF. The CDR3 coding sequence is TGCAGTGCTAGGACGTCTAGAAGCAATCAGCCCCAGCATTTT.

The chain combines TRBV29-1 with TRBJ1-2; no definite D call. Germline assignment: CDR1 SQVTM and CDR2 ANQGSEA. There are 12 residues in the CDR3. Between the trimmed V and J ends, which lost 4 bases and 8 bases, there was a span of 14 bases. The CDR3 region is CSVVQLTKGYTF. The CDR3 bases are TGCAGCGTTGTTCAATTGACCAAAGGCTACACCTTC.

The J gene is TRBJ2-1, the V gene TRBV12-3 or TRBV12-4; TRBD2 is a possible D gene (6 bases). This CDR3 is built from 13 residues. The V end lost 3 bases, the J end lost 9 bases, and 12 bases lay between the germline ends. The CDR3 reads CASSLGGFAEQFF. Here the CDR3 DNA reads TGTGCCAGCAGTTTGGGGGGTTTCGCTGAGCAGTTCTTC.

The V and J genes are TRBV5-5 and TRBJ2-2; 7 bases map to TRBD2. The CDR3 covers 18 residues. J lost 0 bases, V lost 0 bases, and 8 bases had no gene match. CDR1 is SGHKS, CDR2 YYEKEE, per germline (reference sequence). In DNA, the CDR3 is TGTGCCAGCAGCTTGGCGGAGGGACTAAGGGCGAACACCGGGGAGCTGTTTTTT. It codes for CASSLAEGLRANTGELFF.